Listed here is a single TCR beta chain. This sample was taken from a study of T cell responses to AZD1222 COVID-19 vaccine. This CDR3 comprises 14 residues. Trimming removed 1 base from V and 3 bases from J, with 10 bases in between. Germline-derived CDR1 and CDR2 are SGHAT and FQDESV (reference sequence). Assay used: immunoSEQ multiplex PCR; TCRdb lists only in-frame clones, some missing. The sample carries about 150,000 clones, approximately 91% recorded once. The chain employs TRBV11-1 and TRBJ2-7, with D maybe TRBD1 (5 bases). This specimen was peripheral blood, taken 28 days after the second AZD1222 dose. The receptor's source is an adult who received the AZD1222 COVID-19 vaccine. CDR3 protein: CASSLDQGYYEQYF. The CDR3 coding sequence is TGTGCCAGCAGCTTAGACCAGGGTTACTACGAGCAGTACTTC.